The entry below describes one TCR beta chain. The specificity of this receptor is unknown. Per-base quality was not reported, and no clone a single base away is much larger than it. Measured from the cysteine to the phenylalanine, the CDR3 is 15 residues long. CDR3 DNA is the only sequence kept; it has 45 bases, read in frame from the first base. For CDR1 and CDR2, the germline V gene lists MNHEY and SVGEGT. Systemically healthy Caucasian individuals from Russia, 35 to 50 in total and aged roughly 6 to 90 years, were included as donors. Around 10 milliliters of peripheral blood were collected from each donor into EDTA-treated Vacutainer tubes. PBMCs were isolated by Ficoll-Paque density-gradient centrifugation, with at least 6 million obtained per sample. Total RNA was extracted from PBMCs with Trizol reagent, with at least 6 micrograms obtained per sample. The percentages of naive CD45RAhigh/CD27high T cells were determined by flow cytometry on a PBMC aliquot from every donor.

The source of the sample is a study of blood T cells in healthy people across ages (dated by TCRdb to the mid-2010s). Background on the whole study: In model experiments, roughly one uniquely barcoded TCR beta cDNA molecule per two T cells was captured by template switching. Age-related changes in TCR beta repertoire diversity were measured in the study by deep sequencing normalized with unique cDNA molecular identifiers. Donors were grouped into four age groups: young (average approximately 15 years), middle-aged (roughly 40), aged (around 60) and long-lived (about 89). To avoid experimental bias, donors of different ages were distributed randomly across sequencing lanes. For two donors (one aged 18 to 30 and one aged 80 or older), the study analyzed two additional independent replicas of 1 million unique cDNA reads from the same blood draw.

Library preparation employed 5' RACE. For sequencing, an Illumina HiSeq 2500 was employed. A second PCR of about 7 to 12 cycles was performed with a sample-barcoded 5' primer and a J-beta primer mix. A unique molecular identifier was introduced onto each TCR beta cDNA molecule by a template-switch 5' adaptor carrying 12 random nucleotides. Each sample yielded at least 2.5 million CDR3-containing paired-end reads. The Mint cDNA synthesis kit, primed by a TRBC-specific oligonucleotide, was used to synthesize first-strand cDNA from all RNA. After uracil-DNA glycosylase treatment, a first 18-cycle PCR used universal primers M1SS and BC2_uni_R on all cDNA. Turning to the authors' computational methods: Normalization of each sample was performed by random selection of 1 million high-quality reads, each carrying a distinct molecular identifier. Reads with shared molecular identifiers were discarded instead of being binned into consensus sequences. MiTCR, set to a Q25 quality threshold and the strictest error-elimination algorithm, was used for CDR3 identification, clonotype clustering and error correction. Lower-bound total TCR beta diversity was estimated with a nonparametric unseen species model using Euler transformation. The public sequencing data were trimmed at Q25 with fastp and processed into clonotypes with MiXCR by TCRdb, which kept only in-frame beta chains. Every CDR3 protein is listed once, alongside the most common genes and DNA of its rows. Here the V and J calls rest on TCRdb's processing, not on the authors' analysis. For this sample there are more than 550,000 distinct CDR3 sequences; about a fifth appear just once. The ten largest clones add up to about 22% of the sample.

The full study reports these points: The percentage of naive T cells measured by flow cytometry correlated strongly with observed TCR beta diversity. Total diversity estimates from one million sequenced T cells were considered lower bounds and underestimates. Observed TCR beta diversity per million T cells fell roughly linearly with age, and a significant reduction was already apparent by age roughly 41. Since profiling was done on bulk unsorted PBMCs, naive and antigen-experienced compartments could not be conclusively compared. Compared with the aged group, the long-lived group had more naive CD4+ T cells, fewer expanded clones and increased TCR diversity, a pattern suggesting age selection. Donor CMV infection status was unknown, potentially confounding age-related changes in expanded clonotypes.

The clonotype comes from a man aged 65 to 85 in good health. This receptor chain uses TRBV6-2 or TRBV6-3 and TRBJ2-5; 14 of the junction bases match TRBD2. The end of the DNA fits TRBJ2-1 better, so the J call may be wrong. The sample was blood. The CDR3 region: CASKRGLAGENEQFF. The bases are TGTGCCAGCAAGAGGGGACTAGCGGGGGAAAATGAGCAGTTCTTC.